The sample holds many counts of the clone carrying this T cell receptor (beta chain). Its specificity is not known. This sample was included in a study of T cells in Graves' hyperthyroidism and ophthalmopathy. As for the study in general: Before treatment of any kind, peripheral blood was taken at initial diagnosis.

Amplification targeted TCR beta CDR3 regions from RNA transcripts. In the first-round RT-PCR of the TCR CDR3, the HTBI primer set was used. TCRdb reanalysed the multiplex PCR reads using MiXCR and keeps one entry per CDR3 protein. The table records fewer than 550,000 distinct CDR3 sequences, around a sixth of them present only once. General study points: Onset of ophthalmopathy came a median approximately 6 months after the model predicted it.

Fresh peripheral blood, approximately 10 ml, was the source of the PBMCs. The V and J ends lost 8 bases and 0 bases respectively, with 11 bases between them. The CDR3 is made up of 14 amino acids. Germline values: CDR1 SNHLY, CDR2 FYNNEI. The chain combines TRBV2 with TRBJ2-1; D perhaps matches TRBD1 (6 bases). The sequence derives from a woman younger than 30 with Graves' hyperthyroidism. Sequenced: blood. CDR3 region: CASSGTPSYNEQFF. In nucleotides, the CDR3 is TGTGCCAGCTCCGGGACACCCTCCTACAATGAGCAGTTCTTC.